A selection of T cell receptor beta chains follows, all from one sample in a study of T cell repertoires in cytomegalovirus infection. Each CDR3 protein is one row after TCRdb ran MiXCR on the reads. Of hundreds of thousands of distinct CDR3 sequences listed, 20% to 25% are singletons. The sequencing input was CD8+ T cells from PBMCs. The source is a human donor in good health (CMV status not recorded). Some clones in this sample may be carry-over from other donors' samples. CDR3s include the opening cysteine and the closing phenylalanine or tryptophan. Fields, in order: V gene, clone size, D gene, J gene, CDR3 protein, CDR3 DNA. D genes are given only for firm matches. A clone size is listed for some rows: how often the clone was seen (once, few, many), or a class if it is expanded.

TRBV4-1,NA,NA,TRBJ2-1,CASSQEREDNEQFF,TGCGCCAGCAGCCAAGAAAGGGAAGACAATGAGCAGTTCTTC
TRBV11-2,NA,NA,TRBJ2-1,CASSLDDGLMSSYNEQFF,TGTGCCAGCAGCTTAGACGACGGATTGATGAGCTCCTACAATGAGCAGTTCTTC
TRBV19,few,TRBD1,TRBJ2-7,CASSPGQGAAYEQYF,TGTGCCAGTAGTCCGGGACAGGGGGCCGCCTACGAGCAGTACTTC
TRBV6-5,many,NA,TRBJ2-7,CASSSKSGRENEQYF,TGTGCCAGCAGTTCGAAATCGGGTAGGGAGAACGAGCAGTACTTC
TRBV7-2,many,NA,TRBJ1-1,CASSLDIAALTEAFF,TGTGCCAGCAGCTTAGATATCGCAGCTTTGACTGAAGCTTTCTTT
TRBV27,few,NA,TRBJ1-1,CASSFGVDAEAFF,TGTGCCAGCAGTTTCGGAGTTGACGCTGAAGCTTTCTTT
TRBV15,NA,TRBD1,TRBJ2-2,CATSPRDRGNTGELFF,TGTGCCACCAGCCCTCGGGACAGGGGAAACACCGGGGAGCTGTTTTTT
TRBV28,few,TRBD1,TRBJ1-2,CASSYDSRGKRWHYGYTF,TGTGCCAGCAGTTACGACTCCAGGGGGAAGAGGTGGCACTATGGCTACACCTTC
TRBV7-9,few,TRBD1,TRBJ1-1,CASSGTGAAEAFF,TGTGCCAGCAGCGGAACAGGGGCGGCTGAAGCTTTCTTT
TRBV4-2,NA,NA,TRBJ2-1,CASSHLVSGPYNEQFF,TGTGCCAGCAGCCATTTAGTCTCAGGGCCCTACAATGAGCAGTTCTTC
TRBV7-8,few,TRBD1,TRBJ1-1,CASTKGGQGSTEAFF,TGTGCCAGCACCAAAGGGGGACAGGGGAGCACTGAAGCTTTCTTT
TRBV7-9,many,TRBD1,TRBJ2-5,CASSLAGGKETQYF,TGTGCCAGCAGCTTAGCAGGGGGCAAGGAGACCCAGTACTTC
TRBV7-6,many,TRBD1,TRBJ1-2,CASSLAPGQGAFGYTF,TGTGCCAGCAGCTTAGCGCCCGGACAGGGGGCGTTTGGCTACACCTTC
TRBV20-1,few,NA,TRBJ1-3,CSAPMSLVENTIYF,TGCAGTGCCCCGATGTCACTTGTGGAAAACACCATATATTTT
TRBV7-9,once,TRBD2,TRBJ2-1,CASSGSGGLSYNEQFF,TGTGCCAGCAGCGGAAGCGGGGGCCTCTCCTACAATGAGCAGTTCTTC
TRBV5-3,NA,TRBD1,TRBJ1-2,CASSLGDSPSYGYTF,TGTGCCAGCAGCCTAGGGGACAGTCCTTCCTATGGCTACACCTTC
TRBV7-9,few,NA,TRBJ2-5,CASSSKPRVTQYF,TGTGCCAGCAGCTCAAAACCAAGGGTGACCCAGTACTTC
TRBV15,NA,TRBD2,TRBJ2-1,CATSESLLAGPDEQFF,TGTGCCACCAGCGAATCCCTACTAGCGGGGCCGGATGAGCAGTTCTTC
TRBV20-1,few,NA,TRBJ2-5,CSARVTRPNGETQYF,TGCAGTGCTAGAGTGACTAGGCCTAACGGAGAGACCCAGTACTTC
TRBV24-1,NA,NA,TRBJ1-5,CATSSGRTNQPQHF,TGTGCCACCAGTTCGGGCAGGACTAATCAGCCCCAGCATTTT
TRBV5-6,NA,NA,TRBJ2-5,CASSLSYGVGREETQYF,TGTGCCAGCAGCTTGAGTTATGGGGTGGGCCGGGAAGAGACCCAGTACTTC
TRBV7-2,many,TRBD1,TRBJ2-2,CASSLETGGTGELFF,TGTGCCAGCAGCTTAGAAACAGGGGGCACCGGGGAGCTGTTTTTT
TRBV7-8,many,NA,TRBJ1-2,CASSLGAVNYGYTF,TGTGCCAGCAGCTTAGGTGCGGTGAACTATGGCTACACCTTC
TRBV5-1,NA,NA,TRBJ1-1,CASSLADAVQYSMNTEAFF,TGCGCCAGCAGCTTGGCCGATGCGGTGCAGTACTCCATGAACACTGAAGCTTTCTTT
TRBV6-6,NA,NA,TRBJ1-1,CASSAWGAEDEAFF,TGTGCCAGCAGTGCCTGGGGGGCCGAGGATGAAGCTTTCTTT
TRBV5-6,NA,NA,TRBJ1-1,CASSRRIRGSEAFF,TGTGCCAGCAGCCGGAGGATACGGGGGTCGGAAGCTTTCTTT
TRBV6-6,NA,TRBD2,TRBJ2-1,CASSYLTGLAGVQDEQFF,TGTGCCAGCAGTTACCTAACAGGGTTAGCGGGGGTGCAGGATGAGCAGTTCTTC
TRBV20-1,few,NA,TRBJ2-1,CSARKHGRGGSYNEQFF,TGCAGTGCTAGAAAACACGGCAGGGGGGGCTCCTACAATGAGCAGTTCTTC
TRBV20-1,NA,NA,TRBJ2-1,CSARGLAEGSYNEQFF,TGCAGTGCTAGGGGGCTCGCCGAAGGTTCCTACAATGAGCAGTTCTTC
TRBV19,NA,NA,TRBJ2-5,CASSGSAQETQYF,TGTGCCAGTAGTGGGTCAGCCCAAGAGACCCAGTACTTC
TRBV12-5,NA,TRBD2,TRBJ2-1,CASGLGGLAQEQFF,TGTGCTAGTGGTTTGGGGGGACTAGCGCAAGAGCAGTTCTTC
TRBV23-1,NA,TRBD2,TRBJ2-1,CASSQIPMTSGEYNEQFF,TGCGCCAGCAGTCAAATTCCCATGACTAGCGGGGAGTACAATGAGCAGTTCTTC